Shown below are 31 T cell receptor beta chains from a single sample sequenced in a study of T cells in Graves' hyperthyroidism and ophthalmopathy. RNA transcripts provided the source from which TCR beta CDR3 regions were amplified. TCR CDR3 regions were first amplified by RT-PCR with HTBI primers. TCRdb re-called the multiplex PCR reads through MiXCR, storing one row per CDR3 protein. The repertoire consists of a few hundred thousand distinct CDR3 sequences, with approximately 23% occurring once and the leading ten covering about half. Sequenced: blood. All receptors come from a woman aged 70-85 years with Graves' ophthalmopathy.

This clonotype was seen many times. This chain connects TRBV2 to TRBJ2-2; a possible D gene is TRBD2 (6 bases). The V gene's germline CDR1 is SNHLY and CDR2 FYNNEI. The V end was cut by 6 bases, the J end by 7 bases, with 15 bases between. The CDR3 consists of 14 residues. The chain's CDR3 is CASSANGGVGELFF. As DNA, the CDR3 is TGTGCCAGCAGCGCAAACGGGGGTGTCGGGGAGCTGTTTTTT.

This clonotype was counted a few times. The rearrangement uses TRBV30 and TRBJ2-5; 10 nucleotides line up with TRBD2. Unmatched junction bases numbered 5, after V lost 2 bases and J lost 5 bases. The CDR3 consists of 14 residues. Germline assignment: CDR1 GTSNPN and CDR2 SVGIG (reference sequence). CDR3 sequence: CAWSLAGGSETQYF. The CDR3 DNA reads as TGTGCCTGGAGTTTAGCGGGAGGAAGCGAGACCCAGTACTTC.

V is TRBV27 and J is TRBJ2-3; D gene uncertain. This CDR3 region has 15 residues. Germline CDR1 and CDR2: MNHEY and SMNVEV (reference sequence). V lost 2 bases and J lost 1, with 10 bases in between. CDR3 DNA: TGTGCCAGCAGTTTAAAGACTCCACGCACAGATACGCAGTATTTT. Translated: CASSLKTPRTDTQYF.

This clonotype was seen repeatedly, ten times or more. V is TRBV6-2 or TRBV6-3 and J is TRBJ1-1; D uncertain. CDR3 length: 14 residues. CDR1 MNHEY and CDR2 SVGEGT come from the germline V gene. The germline V and J ends were trimmed by 7 bases and 3 bases, with 15 bases remaining between them. DNA for the CDR3: TGTGCCAGCATCCGAGAACCGAGATACACTGAAGCTTTCTTT. Residues: CASIREPRYTEAFF.

The table lists this clonotype with a few counts. An end of the junction differs from the germline gene, which may be a read error. The chain has TRBV5-1 and TRBJ2-3; D unresolved. Germline V lookup: CDR1 SGHRS, CDR2 YFSETQ. This CDR3 spans 14 amino acids. CDR3 in DNA: TGCGCCAGCAGCTTGGAAGGTCACACAAATACGCAGTATTTT. Protein: CASSLEGHTNTQYF.

This clonotype was seen many times. V usage is TRBV5-1 and J usage is TRBJ1-6; D gene ambiguous. Trimming took off 4 bases at V and 2 bases at J, with 16 bases between the two ends. The germline V gene has CDR1 SGHRS and CDR2 YFSETQ. The CDR3 sequence is 17 residues long. This chain's CDR3 is CASSPGGLAPYNSPLHF. The CDR3 DNA reads TGCGCCAGCAGCCCTGGTGGGCTAGCTCCCTATAATTCACCCCTCCACTTT.

This clonotype was found a few times. The gene calls are TRBV18 and TRBJ2-7; a possible D gene is TRBD1 (5 bases). Germline-derived CDR1 and CDR2 are KGHSH and LQKENI. The length of the CDR3 is 14 residues. The germline V and J ends were trimmed by 2 bases and 2 bases, with 10 bases remaining between them. The CDR3 region has the DNA TGTGCCAGCTCACCAACACAGGTTACCTACGAGCAGTACTTC. Translation: CASSPTQVTYEQYF.

Turning to this clonotype: Given a much more abundant clone one base away, this may be a read error. CDR3 nucleotides: TGTGCCAGCAGCTCGGGACCTGAGGGGTCACAAACTGAAGCTTTCTTT. This sequence encodes CASSSGPEGSQTEAFF. The rearrangement joins TRBV11-2 to TRBJ1-1; TRBD1 is a possible D gene (5 bases). The V end lost 4 bases, the J end lost 5 bases, and 20 bases lay between the germline ends. CDR3 size: 16 residues. Per germline, CDR1 SGHAT and CDR2 FQNNGV. Combining the CDR3 with reference TRBV11-2 and TRBJ1-1 gives the whole variable domain EAGVAQSPRYKIIEKRQSVAFWCNPISGHATLYWYQQILGQGPKLLIQFQNNGVVDDSQLPKDRFSAERLKGVDSTLKIQPAKLEDSAVYLCASSSGPEGSQTEAFFGQGTRLTVV.

This clonotype came up a few times. The J gene is TRBJ2-7, the V gene TRBV20-1, with 8 bases fitting TRBD2. Germline values: CDR1 DFQATT, CDR2 SNEGSKA (reference sequence). This CDR3 contains 14 residues. The junction had 5 bases not matched to a gene; V was cut back by 2 bases and J by 2 bases. The chain's CDR3 is CSARIVGGAYEQYF. The CDR3 DNA reads as TGCAGTGCTAGAATAGTCGGGGGGGCCTACGAGCAGTACTTC.

Only a few counts were recorded for this clonotype. The rearrangement joins TRBV7-8 to TRBJ2-7, with TRBD2 matching over 7 bases. The junction had 5 bases not matched to a gene; V was cut back by 2 bases and J by 4 bases. The CDR3 is 14 amino acids. Germline assignment: CDR1 SGHVS and CDR2 FQNEAQ. The chain's CDR3 is CASSLKALAYEQYF. CDR3 nucleotides: TGTGCCAGCAGCTTAAAGGCACTAGCGTACGAGCAGTACTTC.

This clonotype was observed a few times. The chain is built from TRBV5-5 and TRBJ2-1; D gene uncertain. Trimming stripped 0 bases from V and 0 bases from J, with 10 bases between. The CDR3 consists of 16 residues. Germline CDR1 is SGHKS and CDR2 is YYEKEE (reference sequence). The CDR3 sequence: CASSLEPASSYNEQFF. The CDR3 DNA follows: TGTGCCAGCAGCTTGGAGCCGGCTAGCTCCTACAATGAGCAGTTCTTC.

This clonotype was counted many times. The chain is built from TRBV28 and TRBJ2-7, with 7 positions matching TRBD1. Germline V gene sequence: CDR1 MDHEN, CDR2 SYDVKM. V trimming: 2 bases; J trimming: 0 bases; junction bases outside the gene matches: 10. This CDR3 is 17 amino acids long. The CDR3 region is CASSLIRDSEISYEQYF. CDR3 nucleotides: TGTGCCAGCAGTTTAATCCGGGACAGCGAGATCTCCTACGAGCAGTACTTC.

This clonotype was observed at least ten times. The gene calls are TRBV28 and TRBJ2-3, with 13 bases identical to TRBD2. The CDR3 is 18 amino acids. Trimming cost V 4 bases and J 3 bases; bases outside gene matches: 10. Germline V gene sequence: CDR1 MDHEN, CDR2 SYDVKM. Here the CDR3 reads CASSSDRLAGGGTDTQYF. The DNA for the CDR3 is TGTGCCAGCAGTTCTGATCGACTAGCGGGAGGTGGGACAGATACGCAGTATTTT.

This clonotype was detected once. The V call is TRBV15, the J call TRBJ1-2, with TRBD1 matching over 7 bases. The V gene end was trimmed by 3 bases and the J gene end by 6 bases; junction bases not matched to a gene: 7. There are 14 residues in the CDR3. Germline lookup yields CDR1 LNHNV and CDR2 YYDKDF (reference sequence). The CDR3 coding sequence is TGTGCCACCAGCAGGGTCCGGGACAGTAATGGCTACACCTTC. Its protein is CATSRVRDSNGYTF.

This clonotype came up a few times. The genes are TRBV19 and TRBJ2-3; possibly TRBD2 for D (6 bases). V lost 11 bases to trimming and J lost 5 bases, with 17 bases between them. The CDR3 contains 13 residues. CDR1 and CDR2 from the germline V gene are LNHDA and SQIVND (reference sequence). The CDR3 nucleotides read TGTGCCGTAGCGGTAAAGCAGGTAGATACGCAGTATTTT. It translates to CAVAVKQVDTQYF.

Ten or more counts support this clonotype. The chain has TRBV11-1 and TRBJ2-1; D uncertain. This CDR3 comprises 12 residues. V lost 6 bases to trimming and J lost 7 bases, with 10 bases between them. Germline CDR1 reads SGHAT; CDR2 reads FQDESV (reference sequence). CDR3 region: CASRWGGNEQFF. The CDR3 bases are TGTGCCAGCAGGTGGGGTGGGAATGAGCAGTTCTTC.

The chain joins TRBV3-1 to TRBJ1-3; D is unresolved. The CDR3 length is 14 residues. Trimming pared 3 bases from V and 4 bases from J, leaving 10 bases between. Germline CDR1 and CDR2: LGHDT and YNNKEL (reference sequence). The CDR3 is CASSQEGGGNTIYF. As DNA, the CDR3 is TGTGCCAGCAGCCAGGAAGGTGGGGGAAACACCATATATTTT.

In the case of this clonotype: This may stem from a read error, because a much larger clone lies one nucleotide away. The rearrangement uses TRBV2 and TRBJ1-5; no clear D. The germline V gene encodes CDR1 SNHLY and CDR2 FYNNEI. This CDR3 has 13 residues. The chain's CDR3 is CASSGMGNQLQHF. For the CDR3, the DNA is TGTGCCAGCAGTGGAATGGGTAATCAGCTCCAGCATTTT.

This clonotype showed up many times. This rearrangement joins TRBV28 to TRBJ1-2; D might be TRBD1 (6 bases). Trimming pared 1 base from V and 5 bases from J, leaving 23 bases between. Germline CDR1 MDHEN, CDR2 SYDVKM. The length of the CDR3 is 18 residues. CDR3 protein: CASSLSGGASSVRYGYTF. In DNA, the CDR3 is TGTGCCAGCAGTTTATCGGGGGGCGCTTCCTCGGTACGTTATGGCTACACCTTC.

This clonotype came up many times. The rearrangement uses TRBV28 and TRBJ2-7; 7 nucleotides agree with TRBD1. Germline V gene lookup returns CDR1 MDHEN and CDR2 SYDVKM. Germline trimming cut 5 bases from V and 4 bases from J; bases unmatched to any gene: 8. The CDR3 runs to 14 residues. The CDR3: CASSPPGQLYEQYF. DNA of the CDR3: TGTGCCAGCAGTCCGCCGGGACAGCTTTACGAGCAGTACTTC. The full variable domain, in which reference TRBV28 and TRBJ2-7 provide the parts outside the CDR3, is DVKVTQSSRYLVKRTGEKVFLECVQDMDHENMFWYRQDPGLGLRLIYFSYDVKMKEKGDIPEGYSVSREKKERFSLILESASTNQTSMYLCASSPPGQLYEQYFGPGTRLTVT.

The chain couples TRBV27 to TRBJ2-7, with TRBD2 matching over 7 bases. The germline V gene has CDR1 MNHEY and CDR2 SMNVEV (reference sequence). The CDR3 is 14 amino acids. V shed 6 bases, J shed 3 bases, and the junction held 8 bases outside the gene matches. CDR3 bases: TGTGCCAGCAGCACCCTGCGGGGGAACTACGAGCAGTACTTC. It translates to CASSTLRGNYEQYF.

This clonotype has at least ten counts. This sequence joins TRBV2 and TRBJ1-5; D might be TRBD1 (5 bases). The germline V gene encodes CDR1 SNHLY and CDR2 FYNNEI. Trimming left V 6 bases short and J 4 bases short, with 13 bases between. The CDR3 is 14 residues long. CDR3 sequence reads: CASSGGRSNQPQHF. As DNA, the CDR3 is TGTGCCAGCAGCGGGGGACGGTCAAATCAGCCCCAGCATTTT.

The CDR3 DNA is TGTGCCAGCAGCTTAATCGGGCGGGACAGGGGATTCAATCAGCCCCAGCATTTT. It yields the protein CASSLIGRDRGFNQPQHF. The J gene is TRBJ1-5, the V gene TRBV7-3; 10 positions agree with TRBD1. J lost 3 bases, V lost 1 base, and 9 bases had no gene match. This CDR3 is 18 amino acids long. CDR1 is SGHTA and CDR2 is FQGTGA in the germline V gene.

In this sample, this clonotype turned up many times. The chain has TRBV6-5 and TRBJ2-7; 7 bases match TRBD1. The V segment lost 0 bases and the J segment 5 bases; nucleotides outside the gene matches: 4. Germline CDR1 and CDR2: MNHEY and SVGAGI. The CDR3 consists of 14 residues. DNA of the CDR3: TGTGCCAGCAGTTACTCGGCCAGGGGGAACGAGCAGTACTTC. Its translation: CASSYSARGNEQYF.

This clonotype was detected many times. This rearrangement joins TRBV12-3 or TRBV12-4 to TRBJ2-7, with D uncertain. Between the trimmed V and J ends, which lost 2 bases and 1 base, there was a span of 9 bases. CDR3 size: 14 residues. In DNA form, the CDR3 reads TGTGCCAGCAGTTTACACCAAGGGTCCTACGAGCAGTACTTC. Translated, it gives CASSLHQGSYEQYF.

This clonotype occurred a few times. The V call is TRBV12-3 or TRBV12-4, the J call TRBJ2-3; 10 nucleotides match TRBD1. The CDR3 loop spans 15 amino acids. V lost 4 bases to trimming and J lost 5 bases; unmatched junction nucleotides: 6. CDR3: CASSSGTGVKDTQYF. CDR3 bases: TGTGCCAGCAGTTCCGGGACAGGGGTGAAAGATACGCAGTATTTT.

V usage is TRBV11-2 and J usage is TRBJ1-1, with D tentatively TRBD1 (5 bases). Germline CDR1 is SGHAT and CDR2 is FQNNGV. The V gene lost 1 base and the J gene lost 1 base, with 16 bases spanning the gap. The CDR3 has 17 residues. CDR3 loop: CASSLGVGGAANTEAFF. CDR3 DNA: TGTGCCAGCAGCTTAGGGGTTGGAGGGGCGGCGAACACTGAAGCTTTCTTT.

This clonotype was seen at least ten times. The V gene is TRBV28, the J gene TRBJ2-1, with D unresolved. The length of the CDR3 is 12 residues. Germline assignment: CDR1 MDHEN and CDR2 SYDVKM. Trimming removed 5 bases at V and 4 bases at J, with 6 bases between. CDR3 amino acids: CASSLLYNEQFF. The CDR3 region has the DNA TGTGCCAGCAGTCTTTTGTACAATGAGCAGTTCTTC. The complete variable domain, with remaining parts taken from reference TRBV28 and TRBJ2-1, reads DVKVTQSSRYLVKRTGEKVFLECVQDMDHENMFWYRQDPGLGLRLIYFSYDVKMKEKGDIPEGYSVSREKKERFSLILESASTNQTSMYLCASSLLYNEQFFGPGTRLTVL.

This clonotype was seen only once. The chain combines TRBV27 with TRBJ1-5; no clear D. The CDR3 is 16 residues long. Germline CDR1 and CDR2: MNHEY and SMNVEV (reference sequence). The V and J ends lost 5 bases and 0 bases respectively, with 14 bases between them. CDR3 sequence (DNA): TGTGCCAGCAGTCCCTCCTCATTCTATAGCAATCAGCCCCAGCATTTT. Amino acid sequence: CASSPSSFYSNQPQHF.

DNA of the CDR3: TGTGCCAGCAGCACCCGACGGACTAGCGGGTGGCAAGAGACCCAGTACTTC. Its translation: CASSTRRTSGWQETQYF. J is TRBJ2-5 and V is TRBV7-2; TRBD2 matches at 11 bases. This CDR3 contains 17 residues. CDR1 SGHTA and CDR2 FQGNSA come from the germline V gene. V was clipped by 5 bases and J by 2 bases; unmatched bases: 10.

The rearrangement joins TRBV19 to TRBJ2-1, with TRBD2 matching 8 bases. Losses at the gene ends were 5 bases for V and 0 bases for J; bases not matched to a gene: 6. This CDR3 is built from 16 residues. Germline V gene data show CDR1 as LNHDA and CDR2 as SQIVND (reference sequence). CDR3 region: CASSVALAVSYNEQFF. CDR3 sequence (DNA): TGTGCCAGTAGTGTAGCACTAGCGGTCTCCTACAATGAGCAGTTCTTC.